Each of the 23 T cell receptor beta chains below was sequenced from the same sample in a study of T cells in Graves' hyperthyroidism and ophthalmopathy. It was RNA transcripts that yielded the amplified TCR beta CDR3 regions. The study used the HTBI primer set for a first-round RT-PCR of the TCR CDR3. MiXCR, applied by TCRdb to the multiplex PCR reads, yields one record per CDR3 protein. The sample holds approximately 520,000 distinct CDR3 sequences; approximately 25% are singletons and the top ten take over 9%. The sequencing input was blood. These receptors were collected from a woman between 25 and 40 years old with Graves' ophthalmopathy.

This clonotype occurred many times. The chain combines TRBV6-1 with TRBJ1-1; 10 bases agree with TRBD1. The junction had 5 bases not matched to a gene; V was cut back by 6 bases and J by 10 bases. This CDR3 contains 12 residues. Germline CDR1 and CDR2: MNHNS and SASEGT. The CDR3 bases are TGTGCCAGCAGGGACAGGGGGATAAGAGCTTTCTTT. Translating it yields CASRDRGIRAFF.

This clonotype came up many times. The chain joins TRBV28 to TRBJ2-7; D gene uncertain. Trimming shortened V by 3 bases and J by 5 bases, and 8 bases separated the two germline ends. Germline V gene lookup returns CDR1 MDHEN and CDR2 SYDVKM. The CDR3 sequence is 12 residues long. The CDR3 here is CASSFPADEQYF. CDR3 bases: TGTGCCAGCAGTTTCCCGGCCGACGAGCAGTACTTC.

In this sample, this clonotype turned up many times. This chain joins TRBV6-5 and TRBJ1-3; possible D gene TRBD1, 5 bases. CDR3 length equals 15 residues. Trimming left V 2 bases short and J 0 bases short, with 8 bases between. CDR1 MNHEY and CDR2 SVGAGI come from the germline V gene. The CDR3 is CASSYRGSSGNTIYF. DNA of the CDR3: TGTGCCAGCAGTTACAGGGGTAGCTCTGGAAACACCATATATTTT.

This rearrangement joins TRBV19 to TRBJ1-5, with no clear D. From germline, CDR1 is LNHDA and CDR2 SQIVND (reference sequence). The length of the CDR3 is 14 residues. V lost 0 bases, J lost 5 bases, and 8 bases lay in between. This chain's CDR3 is CASSIETSYQPQHF. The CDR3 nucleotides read TGTGCCAGTAGTATAGAGACGTCGTATCAGCCCCAGCATTTT.

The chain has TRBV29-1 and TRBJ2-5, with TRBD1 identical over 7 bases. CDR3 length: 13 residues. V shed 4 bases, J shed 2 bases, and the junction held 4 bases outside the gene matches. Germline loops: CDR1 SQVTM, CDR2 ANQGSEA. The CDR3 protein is CSVGGQVQETQYF. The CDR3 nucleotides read TGCAGCGTTGGAGGACAGGTGCAAGAGACCCAGTACTTC.

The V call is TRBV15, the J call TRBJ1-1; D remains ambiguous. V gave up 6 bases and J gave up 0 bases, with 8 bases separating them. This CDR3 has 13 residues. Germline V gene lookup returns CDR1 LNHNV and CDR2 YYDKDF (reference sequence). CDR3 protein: CATRAEMNTEAFF. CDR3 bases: TGTGCCACCAGAGCAGAGATGAACACTGAAGCTTTCTTT.

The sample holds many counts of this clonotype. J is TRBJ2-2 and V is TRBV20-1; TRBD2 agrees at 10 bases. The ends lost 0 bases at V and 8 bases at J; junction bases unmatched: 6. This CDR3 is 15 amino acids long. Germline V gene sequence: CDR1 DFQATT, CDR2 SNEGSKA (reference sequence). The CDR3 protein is CSARDFLAGVGELFF. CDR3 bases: TGCAGTGCTAGAGATTTCCTAGCGGGGGTGGGGGAGCTGTTTTTT.

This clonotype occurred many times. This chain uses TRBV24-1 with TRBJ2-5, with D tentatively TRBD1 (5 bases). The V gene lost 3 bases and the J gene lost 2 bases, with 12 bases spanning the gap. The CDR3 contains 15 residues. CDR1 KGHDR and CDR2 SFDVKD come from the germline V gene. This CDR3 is CATSDAETDQETQYF. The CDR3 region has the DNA TGTGCCACCAGTGATGCTGAGACAGATCAAGAGACCCAGTACTTC.

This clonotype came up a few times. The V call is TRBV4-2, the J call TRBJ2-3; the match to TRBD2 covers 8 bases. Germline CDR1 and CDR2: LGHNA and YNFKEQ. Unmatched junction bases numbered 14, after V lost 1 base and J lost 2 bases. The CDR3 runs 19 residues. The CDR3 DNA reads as TGTGCCAGCAGCCAAGTCCCTAAAGGGGAGCGGGGGAACACAGATACGCAGTATTTT. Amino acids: CASSQVPKGERGNTDTQYF.

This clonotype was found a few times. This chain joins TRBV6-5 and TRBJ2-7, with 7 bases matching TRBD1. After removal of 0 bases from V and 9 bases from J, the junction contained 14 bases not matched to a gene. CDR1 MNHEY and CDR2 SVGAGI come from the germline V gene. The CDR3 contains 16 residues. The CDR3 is CASSYSGQTSTSGQYF. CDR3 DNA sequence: TGTGCCAGCAGTTACTCGGGACAGACATCTACGAGTGGGCAGTACTTC.

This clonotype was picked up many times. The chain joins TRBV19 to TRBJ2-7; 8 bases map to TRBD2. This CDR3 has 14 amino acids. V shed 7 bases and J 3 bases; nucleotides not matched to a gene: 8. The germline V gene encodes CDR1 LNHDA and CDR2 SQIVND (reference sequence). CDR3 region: CASTKSGGGYEQYF. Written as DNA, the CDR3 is TGTGCCAGTACCAAAAGCGGGGGCGGCTACGAGCAGTACTTC. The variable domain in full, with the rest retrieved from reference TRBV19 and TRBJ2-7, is DGGITQSPKYLFRKEGQNVTLSCEQNLNHDAMYWYRQDPGQGLRLIYYSQIVNDFQKGDIAEGYSVSREKKESFPLTVTSAQKNPTAFYLCASTKSGGGYEQYFGPGTRLTVT.

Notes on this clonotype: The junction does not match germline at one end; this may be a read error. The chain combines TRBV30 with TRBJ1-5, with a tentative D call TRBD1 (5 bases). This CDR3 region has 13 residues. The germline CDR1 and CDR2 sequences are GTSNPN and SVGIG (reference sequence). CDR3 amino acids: CAWSVTANQPKHF. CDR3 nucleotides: TGTGCCTGGAGTGTGACAGCTAATCAGCCCAAGCATTTT.

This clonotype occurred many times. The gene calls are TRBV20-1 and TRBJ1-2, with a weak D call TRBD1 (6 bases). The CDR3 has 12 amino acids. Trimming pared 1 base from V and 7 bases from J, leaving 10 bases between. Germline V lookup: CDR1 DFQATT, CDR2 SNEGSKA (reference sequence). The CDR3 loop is CSARGRGSGYTF. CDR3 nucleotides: TGCAGTGCTAGAGGCAGGGGTAGTGGCTACACCTTC.

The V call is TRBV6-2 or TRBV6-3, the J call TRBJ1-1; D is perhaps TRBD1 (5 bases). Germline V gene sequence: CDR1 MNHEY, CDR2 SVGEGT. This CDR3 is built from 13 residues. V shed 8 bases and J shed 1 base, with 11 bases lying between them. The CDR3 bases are TGTGCCAGCTGGATGAGGGGGAACACTGAAGCTTTCTTT. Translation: CASWMRGNTEAFF.

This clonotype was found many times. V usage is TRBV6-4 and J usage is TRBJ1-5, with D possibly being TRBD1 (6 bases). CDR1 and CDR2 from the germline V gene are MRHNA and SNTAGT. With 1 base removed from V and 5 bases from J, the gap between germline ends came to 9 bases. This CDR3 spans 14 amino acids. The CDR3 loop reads CASSDLRTDQPQHF. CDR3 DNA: TGTGCCAGCAGTGACTTACGGACAGATCAGCCCCAGCATTTT.

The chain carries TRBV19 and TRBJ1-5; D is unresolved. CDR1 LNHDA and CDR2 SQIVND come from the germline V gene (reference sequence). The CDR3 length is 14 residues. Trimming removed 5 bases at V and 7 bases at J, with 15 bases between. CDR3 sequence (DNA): TGTGCCAGTAGTGGAGGACGGGCAGGACAGCCCCAGCATTTT. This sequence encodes CASSGGRAGQPQHF.

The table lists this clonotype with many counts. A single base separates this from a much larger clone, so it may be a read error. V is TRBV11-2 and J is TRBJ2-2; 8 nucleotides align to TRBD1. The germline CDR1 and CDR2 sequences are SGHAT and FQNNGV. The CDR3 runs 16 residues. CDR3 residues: CVSSPRTGMNTGELFF. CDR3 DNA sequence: TGTGTCAGCAGCCCTAGGACAGGGATGAACACCGGGGAGCTGTTTTTT.

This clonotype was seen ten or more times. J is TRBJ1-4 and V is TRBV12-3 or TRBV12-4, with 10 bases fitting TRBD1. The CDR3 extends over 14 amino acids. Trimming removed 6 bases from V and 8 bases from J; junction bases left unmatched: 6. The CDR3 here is CASSQGQGREKLFF. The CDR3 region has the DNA TGTGCCAGCAGCCAGGGACAGGGGAGGGAAAAACTGTTTTTT.

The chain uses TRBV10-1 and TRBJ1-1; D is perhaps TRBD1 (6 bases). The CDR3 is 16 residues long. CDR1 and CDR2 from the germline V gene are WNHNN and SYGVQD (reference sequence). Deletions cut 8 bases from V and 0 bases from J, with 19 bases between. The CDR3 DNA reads TGCGCCAGCGGTGGGGGGCGTTGGCGGATGAACACTGAAGCTTTCTTT. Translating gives CASGGGRWRMNTEAFF.

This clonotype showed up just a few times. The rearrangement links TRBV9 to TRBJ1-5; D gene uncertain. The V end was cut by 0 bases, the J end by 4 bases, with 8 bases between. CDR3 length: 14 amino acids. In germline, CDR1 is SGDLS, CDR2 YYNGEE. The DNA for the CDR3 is TGTGCCAGCAGCGTAGGGCTGGGGAATCAGCCCCAGCATTTT. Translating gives CASSVGLGNQPQHF.

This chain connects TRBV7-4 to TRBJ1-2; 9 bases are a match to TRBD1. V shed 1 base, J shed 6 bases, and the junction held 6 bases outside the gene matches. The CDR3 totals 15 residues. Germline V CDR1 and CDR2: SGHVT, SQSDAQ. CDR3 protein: CASSLDHRGRDGYTF. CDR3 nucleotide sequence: TGTGCCAGCAGCTTAGACCACAGGGGGCGCGATGGCTACACCTTC.

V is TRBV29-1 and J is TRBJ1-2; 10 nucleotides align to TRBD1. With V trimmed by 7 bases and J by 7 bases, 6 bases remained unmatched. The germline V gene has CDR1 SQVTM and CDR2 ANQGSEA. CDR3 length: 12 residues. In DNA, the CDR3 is TGCAGCGCCGGGACAGGGGATTCTGGCTACACCTTC. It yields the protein CSAGTGDSGYTF.

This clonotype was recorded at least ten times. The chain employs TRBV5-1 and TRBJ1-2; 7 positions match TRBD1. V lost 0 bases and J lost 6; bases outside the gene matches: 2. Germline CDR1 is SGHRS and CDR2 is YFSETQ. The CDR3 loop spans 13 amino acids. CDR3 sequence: CASSLVQGDGYTF. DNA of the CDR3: TGCGCCAGCAGCTTGGTGCAGGGGGATGGCTACACCTTC.